The 20 T cell receptor beta chains reported below all come from one sample, sequenced in a study of cytomegalovirus exposure and HLA in healthy donors. Primers included in the PCR were 60 Vbeta and 13 Jbeta primers. TCRdb keeps only in-frame clones here, not all; method: immunoSEQ multiplex PCR. This sample's table reports roughly 43,000 clones. Sequences were obtained from PBMCs. These receptors were collected from a woman aged 35 to 49 in good health and CMV-seronegative.

The V and J genes are TRBV20-1 and TRBJ2-7; D not resolved. Trimming stripped 4 bases from V and 4 bases from J, with 5 bases between. This CDR3 has 10 amino acids. CDR1 DFQATT and CDR2 SNEGSKA come from the germline V gene (reference sequence). The CDR3 is CSATGYEQYF. The CDR3 nucleotides read TGCAGTGCTACCGGTTACGAGCAGTACTTC.

Considering frequency, this clone is medium-sized (0.01 to 0.1%). V and J are TRBV10-3 and TRBJ1-1; TRBD1 matches 7 bases. CDR1 is ENHRY and CDR2 is SYGVKD in the germline V gene. The junction had 8 bases not matched to a gene; V was cut back by 10 bases and J by 0 bases. This CDR3 contains 14 residues. CDR3: CASLTGTVNTEAFF. Here the CDR3 DNA reads TGTGCCAGCTTGACCGGGACAGTGAACACTGAAGCTTTCTTT.

The chain carries TRBV18 and TRBJ2-7, with 8 bases lining up with TRBD1. CDR3 length: 15 residues. CDR1 is KGHSH and CDR2 is LQKENI in the germline V gene. Trimming at V came to 3 bases and at J to 6 bases, leaving 10 bases not matched to a gene. This chain's CDR3 is CASSPRQGSLTEQYF. CDR3 DNA: TGTGCCAGCTCACCGAGACAGGGGAGTCTAACCGAGCAGTACTTC.

The chain combines TRBV5-1 with TRBJ1-2; D unresolved. This CDR3 is built from 13 residues. V was clipped by 6 bases and J by 5 bases, with 14 bases between them. In germline, CDR1 is SGHRS, CDR2 YFSETQ. CDR3 sequence (DNA): TGCGCCAGCAAGTTGGATGCGGGGTATGGCTACACCTTC. This codes for CASKLDAGYGYTF.

The chain employs TRBV4-3 and TRBJ2-2, with 7 bases matching TRBD2. Germline V gives CDR1 LGHNA, CDR2 YSLEER. The CDR3 extends over 16 amino acids. V gave up 0 bases and J gave up 3 bases; unmatched junction bases: 4. CDR3 in DNA: TGCGCCAGCAGCCAAGAATGGGGGGGGGACACCGGGGAGCTGTTTTTT. It yields the protein CASSQEWGGDTGELFF.

V gene TRBV30 combines with J gene TRBJ2-7, with 9 bases aligning to TRBD1. With 2 bases clipped from V and 0 bases from J, the junction kept 8 bases outside the gene matches. This CDR3 contains 16 residues. Germline V gives CDR1 GTSNPN, CDR2 SVGIG (reference sequence). CDR3 in DNA: TGTGCCTGGAGTCCTCCGGACAGGGGCCACTCCTACGAGCAGTACTTC. This gives the protein CAWSPPDRGHSYEQYF. Variable domain in full (rest from reference TRBV30 and TRBJ2-7): SQTIHQWPATLVQPVGSPLSLECTVEGTSNPNLYWYRQAAGRGLQLLFYSVGIGQISSEVPQNLSASRPQDRQFILSSKKLLLSDSGFYLCAWSPPDRGHSYEQYFGPGTRLTVT.

CDR3 DNA: TGTGCCTGGAGTGGGGGCGGCTACACCTTC. Protein sequence: CAWSGGGYTF. The J gene is TRBJ1-2, the V gene TRBV30; the D gene is possibly TRBD1 (5 bases). Trimming pared 1 base from V and 8 bases from J, leaving 5 bases between. The CDR3 is 10 residues long. Germline V gene sequence: CDR1 GTSNPN, CDR2 SVGIG (reference sequence).

The rearrangement joins TRBV19 to TRBJ2-1, with 8 bases matching TRBD2. The CDR3 runs 16 residues. In germline, CDR1 is LNHDA, CDR2 SQIVND (reference sequence). V was pared by 5 bases and J by 3 bases, with 9 bases of the junction left unmatched. Here the CDR3 DNA reads TGTGCCAGTAGTCGTCTCAGCGGGAGTTTCTACAATGAGCAGTTCTTC. Encoded protein: CASSRLSGSFYNEQFF.

The rearrangement uses TRBV9 and TRBJ2-1; 7 bases are shared with TRBD1. The V gene end was trimmed by 2 bases and the J gene end by 2 bases; junction bases not matched to a gene: 4. Germline V CDR1 and CDR2: SGDLS, YYNGEE. The CDR3 is 15 amino acids. The CDR3 loop reads CASSVTGDPYNEQFF. CDR3 DNA sequence: TGTGCCAGCAGCGTTACAGGGGACCCCTACAATGAGCAGTTCTTC.

This chain links TRBV7-9 with TRBJ1-4; possible D gene TRBD1, 6 bases. Trimming cost V 3 bases and J 3 bases, with 8 bases left between them. From germline, CDR1 is SEHNR and CDR2 FQNEAQ (reference sequence). This CDR3 spans 14 amino acids. The CDR3 DNA follows: TGTGCCAGCAGCTTTGGACAGCCTAATGAAAAACTGTTTTTT. It specifies CASSFGQPNEKLFF.

The chain couples TRBV29-1 to TRBJ2-1; perhaps TRBD2 as D (5 bases). The CDR3 is made up of 12 amino acids. Germline V gene sequence: CDR1 SQVTM, CDR2 ANQGSEA. The V end lost 1 base, the J end lost 7 bases, and 8 bases lay between the germline ends. The DNA of the CDR3 is TGCAGCGTTGAAGTCTCGGGGAATGAGCAGTTCTTC. It codes for CSVEVSGNEQFF.

The rearrangement uses TRBV25-1 and TRBJ2-7, with a tentative D call TRBD2 (6 bases). Germline CDR1 is MGHDK and CDR2 is SYGVNS. V was pared by 8 bases and J by 5 bases, with 19 bases between. This CDR3 region has 14 residues. The CDR3 nucleotides are TGTGCCAGCGGCCCGTCAGGGAGGAACGACGAGCAGTACTTC. It encodes CASGPSGRNDEQYF.

J is TRBJ1-2 and V is TRBV28; 9 bases align to TRBD1. J lost 8 bases, V lost 5 bases, and 12 bases had no gene match. The CDR3 runs to 15 residues. From germline, CDR1 is MDHEN and CDR2 SYDVKM. This CDR3 reads CASSIYRGLGKGYTF. Written as DNA, the CDR3 is TGTGCCAGCAGTATCTACAGGGGGCTGGGAAAAGGCTACACCTTC.

This chain joins TRBV9 and TRBJ1-2; 11 bases fit TRBD1. V shed 8 bases and J 8 bases; nucleotides not matched to a gene: 17. The germline V gene has CDR1 SGDLS and CDR2 YYNGEE. This CDR3 is built from 16 residues. The CDR3 loop reads CASSRTGGALAGGYTF. CDR3 in DNA: TGTGCCAGTTCGCGGACAGGGGGCGCATTAGCCGGGGGCTACACCTTC.

The chain uses TRBV6-1 and TRBJ2-7, with TRBD1 matching over 11 bases. The CDR3 runs 16 residues. With 2 bases clipped from V and 4 bases from J, the junction kept 7 bases outside the gene matches. CDR1 and CDR2 (germline): MNHNS, SASEGT. Here the CDR3 reads CASSEYRRDRGYEQYF. CDR3 in DNA: TGTGCCAGCAGTGAATACCGGCGGGACAGGGGGTACGAGCAGTACTTC.

The chain is built from TRBV5-1 and TRBJ2-5; D perhaps matches TRBD1 (6 bases). With the DNA end fitting TRBJ2-7 better, the J assignment may be wrong. The germline CDR1 and CDR2 sequences are SGHRS and YFSETQ. The CDR3 has 13 residues. CDR3 loop: CASSTGQNNEQYF. The CDR3 DNA sequence: TGCGCCAGCAGCACCGGACAGAACAACGAGCAGTACTTC.

The rearrangement joins TRBV6-5 to TRBJ1-2; TRBD1 agrees at 8 bases. Trimming at V came to 8 bases and at J to 6 bases, leaving 11 bases not matched to a gene. This CDR3 comprises 14 residues. Germline V gives CDR1 MNHEY, CDR2 SVGAGI. This chain's CDR3 is CASAGQGPGDGYTF. CDR3 nucleotides: TGTGCCAGCGCCGGACAGGGACCGGGCGATGGCTACACCTTC.

The chain couples TRBV7-3 to TRBJ2-1, with D hard to call. This CDR3 comprises 13 residues. The V gene's germline CDR1 is SGHTA and CDR2 FQGTGA. Trimming cost V 1 base and J 5 bases, with 6 bases left between them. The CDR3 is CASSLSGDNEQFF. The CDR3 DNA reads TGTGCCAGCAGCTTAAGCGGAGACAATGAGCAGTTCTTC.

This chain links TRBV27 with TRBJ2-1, with 9 bases fitting TRBD1. With 2 bases clipped from V and 6 bases from J, the junction kept 11 bases outside the gene matches. The CDR3 loop spans 17 amino acids. CDR1 is MNHEY, CDR2 SMNVEV, per germline (reference sequence). The CDR3: CASSLAAGQGVSNEQFF. The CDR3 DNA reads as TGTGCCAGCAGTTTAGCCGCGGGACAGGGAGTCTCCAATGAGCAGTTCTTC.

The J gene is TRBJ2-7, the V gene TRBV5-4; maybe TRBD2 (5 bases). The germline V gene has CDR1 SGHNT and CDR2 YYREEE (reference sequence). The CDR3 is 15 residues long. Between the trimmed V and J ends, which lost 4 bases and 0 bases, there was a span of 14 bases. In nucleotides, the CDR3 is TGTGCCAGCAGCCCTCTGGGAGCGAACTCCTACGAGCAGTACTTC. This translates into CASSPLGANSYEQYF.